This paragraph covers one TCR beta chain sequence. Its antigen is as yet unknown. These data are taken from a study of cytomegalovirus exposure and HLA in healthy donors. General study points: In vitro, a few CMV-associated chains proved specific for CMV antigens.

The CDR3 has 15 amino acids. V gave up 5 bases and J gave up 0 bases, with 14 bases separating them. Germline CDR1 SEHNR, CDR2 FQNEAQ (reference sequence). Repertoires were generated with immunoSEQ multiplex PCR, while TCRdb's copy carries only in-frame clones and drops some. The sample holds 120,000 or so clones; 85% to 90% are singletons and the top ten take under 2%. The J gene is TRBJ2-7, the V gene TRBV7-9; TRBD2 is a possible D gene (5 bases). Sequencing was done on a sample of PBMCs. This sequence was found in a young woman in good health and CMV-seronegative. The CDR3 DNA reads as TGTGCCAGCAGCCGAGGGCTCTCGGACTCCTACGAGCAGTACTTC. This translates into CASSRGLSDSYEQYF.